The 30 T cell receptor beta chains below were found in one sample sequenced in a study of T cells expressing NK-cell markers. Using the 5' RACE reads, TCRdb records one entry per CDR3 protein without DNA. The specimen's table records about 440,000 distinct CDR3 sequences. Sequencing was done on a sample of blood T cells: a sorted CD56 or NKG2C T cell subset, CD4+ or CD8+ T cells, or bulk PBMC T cells (not recorded which). These TCRs come from a woman aged 18 to 69 in good health.

The chain combines TRBV7-9 with TRBJ2-1. The CDR3 extends over 14 amino acids. Germline lookup yields CDR1 SEHNR and CDR2 FQNEAQ (reference sequence). CDR3 sequence reads: CASSLVRAYNEQFF. Complete variable domain (other parts from reference TRBV7-9 and TRBJ2-1): DTGVSQNPRHKITKRGQNVTFRCDPISEHNRLYWYRQTLGQGPEFLTYFQNEAQLEKSRLLSDRFSAERPKGSFSTLEIQRTEQGDSAMYLCASSLVRAYNEQFFGPGTRLTVL.

The chain couples TRBV10-3 to TRBJ2-1. Per germline, CDR1 ENHRY and CDR2 SYGVKD. The CDR3 sequence is 12 residues long. CDR3 in amino acids: CAISETGNEQFF.

The chain uses TRBV6-1 and TRBJ1-2; the D gene TCRdb calls, TRBD1, cannot be checked with no DNA. The V gene's germline CDR1 is MNHNS and CDR2 SASEGT. The CDR3 is 15 amino acids. CDR3 protein: CASSESAGGRYGYTF.

The rearrangement links TRBV6-1 to TRBJ2-6. CDR3 length: 17 residues. In germline, CDR1 is MNHNS, CDR2 SASEGT. CDR3 loop: CASSVAGVISGANVLTF.

V usage is TRBV18 and J usage is TRBJ2-1; TCRdb's D gene call, TRBD2, goes unchecked for lack of DNA. The CDR3 is 15 amino acids. Germline V gene data show CDR1 as KGHSH and CDR2 as LQKENI. The CDR3 is CASSLHSGAYNEQFF.

The CDR3 spells CASRSSSPSSIIAKNIQYF. V usage is TRBV12-3 or TRBV12-4 and J usage is TRBJ2-4; TCRdb selects TRBD2, and the lack of DNA leaves this call unchecked. The CDR3 is made up of 19 amino acids.

This chain connects TRBV5-1 to TRBJ1-1; TCRdb's D call, TRBD1, is unchecked because there is no DNA. Germline loops: CDR1 SGHRS, CDR2 YFSETQ. This CDR3 contains 13 residues. CDR3 loop: CASRQNMNTEAFF.

The chain has TRBV12-3 or TRBV12-4 and TRBJ2-3. The CDR3 consists of 13 residues. The CDR3 sequence is CASRGSIGDTQYF.

The chain has TRBV20-1 and TRBJ2-4; TCRdb lists TRBD1, though no DNA is available to test this call. The CDR3 runs 14 residues. Germline V gene data show CDR1 as DFQATT and CDR2 as SNEGSKA (reference sequence). CDR3 residues: CSARGRGGENIQYF.

The rearrangement links TRBV19 to TRBJ1-6. CDR1 is LNHDA, CDR2 SQIVND, per germline (reference sequence). The CDR3 has 14 amino acids. The CDR3 sequence is CASAWLTKDSPLHF.

V is TRBV19 and J is TRBJ2-2; TCRdb outputs TRBD1, but without DNA this stays unchecked. CDR1 is LNHDA, CDR2 SQIVND, per germline (reference sequence). The CDR3 is made up of 14 amino acids. The CDR3 loop is CATNPGQVPGELFF.

V gene TRBV6-8 combines with J gene TRBJ2-3; TCRdb reports TRBD1, a call that lacks DNA to check it against. Germline values: CDR1 MNHGY, CDR2 SAAAGT. There are 15 residues in the CDR3. CDR3 sequence reads: CATRYRPGRTDTQYF.

The chain recombines TRBV6-2 or TRBV6-3 with TRBJ2-2. CDR1 and CDR2 (germline): MNHEY, SVGEGT. This CDR3 comprises 15 residues. The chain's CDR3 is CASSYSPRSTGELFF.

This chain links TRBV20-1 with TRBJ2-7; TCRdb indicates TRBD2, and absent DNA this call remains unverified. The CDR3 spans 15 residues. Germline values: CDR1 DFQATT, CDR2 SNEGSKA (reference sequence). The CDR3 sequence is CSAPRLVLGFYEQYF.

The chain links TRBV6-2 or TRBV6-3 to TRBJ1-5. Germline V gene data show CDR1 as MNHEY and CDR2 as SVGEGT. The CDR3 totals 15 residues. CDR3 loop: CASSYGGQANQPQHF.

The V and J genes are TRBV28 and TRBJ2-1; the D call of TRBD2 rests on TCRdb alone, since no DNA is present to check it. The germline V gene encodes CDR1 MDHEN and CDR2 SYDVKM. The CDR3 runs 14 residues. The CDR3 region is CASRSAVSYNEQFF.

J is TRBJ2-3 and V is TRBV5-1. The CDR3 is made up of 13 amino acids. Germline V lookup: CDR1 SGHRS, CDR2 YFSETQ. The CDR3 protein is CASSLVSRDTQYF.

This chain connects TRBV4-2 to TRBJ1-4; TCRdb's D call, TRBD1, is unchecked because there is no DNA. The CDR3 has 16 amino acids. Germline V gives CDR1 LGHNA, CDR2 YNFKEQ. The CDR3 loop reads CASSQGTGQGNEKLFF.

V and J are TRBV28 and TRBJ2-3; TCRdb's D call of TRBD1 is untestable without DNA. The germline CDR1 and CDR2 sequences are MDHEN and SYDVKM. The CDR3 covers 17 residues. The chain's CDR3 is CASSSQGAVAYTDTQYF. Full variable domain (missing parts from reference TRBV28 and TRBJ2-3): DVKVTQSSRYLVKRTGEKVFLECVQDMDHENMFWYRQDPGLGLRLIYFSYDVKMKEKGDIPEGYSVSREKKERFSLILESASTNQTSMYLCASSSQGAVAYTDTQYFGPGTRLTVL.

This sequence joins TRBV18 and TRBJ2-3; TCRdb gives TRBD2 as the D gene, but with no DNA this cannot be confirmed. CDR1 is KGHSH, CDR2 LQKENI, per germline. The CDR3 contains 14 residues. CDR3 sequence reads: CASSRTTLTDTQYF.

The chain combines TRBV7-2 with TRBJ2-1; TCRdb designates TRBD2, a call that cannot be tested without DNA. Germline V CDR1 and CDR2: SGHTA, FQGNSA. The CDR3 extends over 14 amino acids. The chain's CDR3 is CASQGLLKFSEQFF.

The chain links TRBV12-3 or TRBV12-4 to TRBJ2-2; TCRdb picks TRBD2, but there is no DNA to check that call. CDR3 length: 13 amino acids. CDR3 sequence reads: CASLRGVTGELFF.

The V and J genes are TRBV12-3 or TRBV12-4 and TRBJ2-5. This CDR3 contains 15 residues. CDR3: CASSLDRGGRETQYF.

The chain uses TRBV21-1 and TRBJ1-1; the D call from TCRdb, TRBD1, cannot be confirmed without DNA. TRBV21-1 represents a pseudogene. This CDR3 is 14 amino acids long. The CDR3 protein is CASSTQDRDTEAFF.

The V gene is TRBV18, the J gene TRBJ2-3. Per the germline V gene, CDR1 is KGHSH and CDR2 is LQKENI. There are 15 residues in the CDR3. The chain's CDR3 is CASSPPGGQLDTQYF.

CDR3: CASSETGGNMNTEAFF. This sequence joins TRBV12-3 or TRBV12-4 and TRBJ1-1. This CDR3 region has 16 residues.

This rearrangement joins TRBV6-2 or TRBV6-3 to TRBJ2-1; TCRdb's assignment of TRBD2 cannot be checked, as there is no DNA. CDR3 length: 15 residues. Per germline, CDR1 MNHEY and CDR2 SVGEGT. CDR3 protein: CASSPRLAGLNEQFF.

The V gene is TRBV11-3, the J gene TRBJ1-1. This CDR3 contains 15 residues. The germline V gene has CDR1 SGHNT and CDR2 YENEEA. The CDR3 loop reads CASSLGEGERAEAFF.

This rearrangement joins TRBV9 to TRBJ1-6. This CDR3 comprises 15 residues. Germline CDR1 and CDR2: SGDLS and YYNGEE. Here the CDR3 reads CASSVRESYNSPLHF.

The genes are TRBV6-1 and TRBJ2-1; TCRdb reports TRBD1, a call that lacks DNA to check it against. Germline V CDR1 and CDR2: MNHNS, SASEGT. The CDR3 extends over 13 amino acids. The chain's CDR3 is CASFGTGRHEQFF.